The 19 T cell receptor beta chains in this list originate from one sample, sequenced in a study of response to subunit inactivated influenza vaccine. TCRdb ran MiXCR on the RT-PCR reads and lists one entry per CDR3 protein. The profile shows about 800,000 distinct CDR3 sequences, about 20% of them singletons. The sequencing used PBMCs from blood, collected about 5 days after vaccination. These receptors were collected from a man in his fifties or sixties who received an inactivated influenza vaccine.

For this clonotype: One end of the junction varies from germline; a read error may be responsible. CDR3 sequence (DNA): TGTGCCAGCAGCCGAGGACAGATTGGGACCTACGAGCAGAACTTC. Translating it yields CASSRGQIGTYEQNF. The V gene is TRBV7-2, the J gene TRBJ2-7, with D maybe TRBD1 (6 bases). Per the germline V gene, CDR1 is SGHTA and CDR2 is FQGNSA. The CDR3 covers 15 residues.

The rearrangement links TRBV20-1 to TRBJ2-5, with a tentative D call TRBD2 (7 bases). This CDR3 is built from 12 residues. CDR1 and CDR2 (germline): DFQATT, SNEGSKA (reference sequence). V lost 5 bases and J lost 3, with 10 bases in between. This CDR3 is CSAAGAKETQYF. The CDR3, as DNA: TGCAGTGCTGCGGGGGCCAAAGAGACCCAGTACTTC.

This clonotype turned up a few times. The chain has TRBV5-1 and TRBJ2-7; 8 nucleotides agree with TRBD1. Germline V gene data show CDR1 as SGHRS and CDR2 as YFSETQ. The CDR3 covers 15 residues. V shed 4 bases, J shed 2 bases, and the junction held 8 bases outside the gene matches. The CDR3 is CASSPEPDRAYEQYF. The DNA for the CDR3 is TGCGCCAGCAGCCCAGAGCCGGACAGGGCCTACGAGCAGTACTTC.

This clonotype was picked up many times. The chain recombines TRBV5-1 with TRBJ1-5; perhaps TRBD1 as D (6 bases). The germline V gene encodes CDR1 SGHRS and CDR2 YFSETQ. The CDR3 has 15 amino acids. V gave up 2 bases and J gave up 4 bases, with 13 bases separating them. CDR3 loop: CASSLTGGQNQPQHF. The CDR3 nucleotides read TGCGCCAGCAGCTTAACCGGGGGCCAAAATCAGCCCCAGCATTTT.

This clonotype was seen at least ten times. V is TRBV27 and J is TRBJ2-7, with 8 bases that match TRBD1. Trimming at V came to 5 bases and at J to 3 bases, leaving 12 bases not matched to a gene. The CDR3 totals 16 residues. Germline lookup yields CDR1 MNHEY and CDR2 SMNVEV (reference sequence). The CDR3 spells CASSPRGRRGYYEQYF. The CDR3 DNA follows: TGTGCCAGCAGTCCCAGGGGGCGACGGGGTTACTACGAGCAGTACTTC.

The sample holds one count of this clonotype. Relative to the germline gene, one junction end is altered; a read error may explain this. The chain recombines TRBV5-1 with TRBJ2-3, with 11 nucleotides matching TRBD2. This CDR3 contains 17 residues. Germline V gene data show CDR1 as SGHRS and CDR2 as YFSETQ. CDR3 DNA sequence: TGCGCCAGCGGCTTGGCCAATAGCGGGGGGGCCAGTGATACGCAGTATTTT. It translates to CASGLANSGGASDTQYF.

This clonotype has more than one count but fewer than ten. V is TRBV29-1 and J is TRBJ2-3, with 9 nucleotides matching TRBD2. Germline loops: CDR1 SQVTM, CDR2 ANQGSEA. CDR3 length: 16 residues. Trimming at V came to 7 bases and at J to 2 bases, leaving 13 bases not matched to a gene. As DNA, the CDR3 is TGCAGCGGAGTCCCCACTAGCGGGCTCTTCACAGATACGCAGTATTTT. This sequence encodes CSGVPTSGLFTDTQYF.

The chain carries TRBV10-3 and TRBJ2-1; 12 positions match TRBD2. Trimming cost V 3 bases and J 7 bases; bases outside gene matches: 22. Germline V gene data show CDR1 as ENHRY and CDR2 as SYGVKD. The CDR3 totals 21 residues. This chain's CDR3 is CAISDHLAGVNGLAGQNEQFF. CDR3 nucleotide sequence: TGTGCCATCAGTGACCACCTGGCTGGAGTTAATGGACTAGCGGGGCAAAATGAGCAGTTCTTC.

This rearrangement joins TRBV12-3 or TRBV12-4 to TRBJ2-1, with 10 bases fitting TRBD1. The CDR3 is 16 residues long. V gave up 6 bases and J gave up 7 bases; unmatched junction bases: 12. CDR3 in amino acids: CASSLGRDRGYNEQFF. CDR3 DNA sequence: TGTGCCAGCAGCTTGGGCCGGGACAGGGGTTATAATGAGCAGTTCTTC.

Comments on this clonotype: A much more abundant neighbour one base away suggests this may be a read error. This chain connects TRBV12-3 or TRBV12-4 to TRBJ2-7, with D perhaps TRBD1 (5 bases). This CDR3 has 13 amino acids. CDR3 bases: TGTACCAGCAGTTTTAGCAGGGCCTACGAGCAGTACTTC. Protein product: CTSSFSRAYEQYF.

This clonotype was picked up a small number of times. This chain uses TRBV7-2 with TRBJ2-7, with D perhaps matching TRBD2 (6 bases). Germline-derived CDR1 and CDR2 are SGHTA and FQGNSA. The CDR3 sequence is 13 residues long. The ends were cut back, 7 bases at V and 3 bases at J, with 13 bases in the middle. The CDR3 is CASTTDYHYEQYF. CDR3 sequence (DNA): TGTGCCAGCACCACGGACTATCACTACGAGCAGTACTTC.

This chain joins TRBV24-1 and TRBJ2-1; the D gene could be TRBD1 or TRBD2 (5 bases each). Looked up from germline, CDR1 is KGHDR and CDR2 is SFDVKD. Trimming shortened V by 2 bases and J by 0 bases, and 13 bases separated the two germline ends. This CDR3 is built from 17 residues. The CDR3: CATSDSALGDSYNEQFF. DNA for the CDR3: TGTGCCACCAGTGATTCGGCCTTGGGGGACTCCTACAATGAGCAGTTCTTC.

The genes are TRBV12-3 or TRBV12-4 and TRBJ2-1; 8 positions match TRBD2. Trimming took 5 bases from V and 7 from J; bases not matched to a gene: 10. CDR3 size: 15 residues. The DNA for the CDR3 is TGTGCCAGCAGTACCGGGAGGGGAGTAGTGAATGAGCAGTTCTTC. Its translation is CASSTGRGVVNEQFF.

The chain joins TRBV20-1 to TRBJ2-1, with TRBD2 identical over 11 bases. V gave up 0 bases and J gave up 1 base; unmatched junction bases: 5. CDR3 length equals 17 residues. CDR1 is DFQATT, CDR2 SNEGSKA, per germline (reference sequence). CDR3 region: CSARDSLAGGSYNEQFF. CDR3 DNA: TGCAGTGCTAGAGATTCCCTAGCGGGAGGTTCCTACAATGAGCAGTTCTTC.

There are a few counts of this clonotype. The V gene is TRBV20-1, the J gene TRBJ2-3; D possibly corresponds to TRBD2 (6 bases). The CDR3 totals 15 residues. V lost 0 bases to trimming and J lost 6 bases, with 16 bases between them. Germline assignment: CDR1 DFQATT and CDR2 SNEGSKA (reference sequence). CDR3 coding DNA: TGCAGTGCTAGAGATCTTAGCGGCCCCTATGATACGCAGTATTTT. Protein: CSARDLSGPYDTQYF.

This clonotype was found a few times. The gene calls are TRBV12-3 or TRBV12-4 and TRBJ2-7, with TRBD2 identical over 9 bases. CDR3 length: 17 residues. The V segment lost 2 bases and the J segment 2 bases; nucleotides outside the gene matches: 10. CDR3 in DNA: TGTGCCAGCAGTTTAATCCCGTTAGCGGGAGAAACCTACGAGCAGTACTTC. Its translation is CASSLIPLAGETYEQYF.

V usage is TRBV5-6 and J usage is TRBJ2-1, with 7 bases lining up with TRBD1. Germline V gene data show CDR1 as SGHDT and CDR2 as YYEEEE. This CDR3 contains 14 residues. J was trimmed by 10 bases and V by 0 bases; bases with no gene match: 7. CDR3 residues: CASSLGQGFREQFF. DNA of the CDR3: TGTGCCAGCAGCTTGGGACAGGGTTTCAGGGAGCAGTTCTTC.

This clonotype was seen just once. V gene TRBV6-1 combines with J gene TRBJ2-7, with unresolved D. The CDR3 is made up of 18 amino acids. V was shortened by 6 bases and J by 2 bases, with 26 bases between the two germline ends. CDR1 and CDR2 from the germline V gene are MNHNS and SASEGT. CDR3 DNA: TGTGCCAGCAGAGAGTGGGGATTCGAGAGGTTGGGCACCTACGAGCAGTACTTC. Encoded protein: CASREWGFERLGTYEQYF.

The gene calls are TRBV7-9 and TRBJ2-7; 9 nucleotides agree with TRBD1. This CDR3 spans 15 amino acids. Germline V gene data show CDR1 as SEHNR and CDR2 as FQNEAQ (reference sequence). Trimming removed 5 bases from V and 6 bases from J; junction bases left unmatched: 11. The CDR3 DNA reads TGTGCCAGCAGCCACATGGGACAGGGATCTCGCGAGCAGTACTTC. The encoded protein is CASSHMGQGSREQYF.